The 29 T cell receptor beta chains below all came from one sample that was sequenced in a study of CD8+CD57+ T cells in acquired aplastic anemia. Both TCR beta VDJ combination and CDR3 sequence profiling were carried out. Genomic DNA was the template for this profiling. In TCRdb, the reads were re-called with MiXCR into one record per CDR3 protein. The sample yields around 200,000 distinct CDR3 sequences, 50% to 55% seen once. Input material: sorted CD4+, CD8+, or CD8+CD57+ T cells (not recorded which) from PBMCs. The receptors originated from a human donor in good health, serving as a control.

Concerning this clonotype itself: This may stem from a read error, because a much larger clone lies one nucleotide away. Lacking the conserved final phenylalanine or tryptophan, this CDR3 likely reflects a read error. This chain joins TRBV19 and TRBJ1-3, with D possibly TRBD1 on 6 matching bases. This CDR3 comprises 13 residues. The V end was cut by 9 bases, the J end by 4 bases, with 13 bases between. The germline V gene has CDR1 LNHDA and CDR2 SQIVND (reference sequence). The CDR3 here is CASRRTAGNTIYL. As DNA, the CDR3 is TGTGCCAGCCGCAGGACAGCCGGAAACACCATATATCTT.

Worth noting for this clonotype: This clone may be a read error of a much larger clone one base away. V and J are TRBV30 and TRBJ1-2, with D unclear. The germline V gene encodes CDR1 GTSNPN and CDR2 SVGIG (reference sequence). This CDR3 comprises 13 residues. This CDR3 is CAWGVEVQLGYTF. For the CDR3, the DNA is TGTGCCTGGGGTGTAGAGGTTCAGTTGGGCTACACCTTC.

Many counts were recorded for this clonotype. V usage is TRBV27 and J usage is TRBJ2-5, with no clear D. This CDR3 has 14 amino acids. From germline, CDR1 is MNHEY and CDR2 SMNVEV (reference sequence). Trimming took off 1 base at V and 4 bases at J, with 10 bases between the two ends. The CDR3 region has the DNA TGTGCCAGCAGTTTATATGCCAGCTCAGAGACCCAGTACTTC. Its translation is CASSLYASSETQYF.

This clonotype was observed many times. This sequence joins TRBV18 and TRBJ1-2, with 7 positions matching TRBD1. V shed 3 bases and J 6 bases; nucleotides not matched to a gene: 4. The CDR3 has 13 amino acids. CDR1 and CDR2 from the germline V gene are KGHSH and LQKENI. The CDR3 spells CASSPRQGDGYTF. The CDR3 DNA reads TGTGCCAGCTCACCGCGACAGGGCGATGGCTACACCTTC.

Concerning this clonotype itself: This may come from a read error, since a much larger clone is one base off. The V gene is TRBV18, the J gene TRBJ1-6, with TRBD1 matching over 8 bases. The CDR3 is made up of 15 amino acids. Germline V gives CDR1 KGHSH, CDR2 LQKENI. The CDR3 DNA sequence: TGTGCCCGCTCAGGACAGGGTTCCTATAATTCACCCCTCCACTTT. It specifies CARSGQGSYNSPLHF.

In this sample, this clonotype turned up many times. This sequence joins TRBV4-3 and TRBJ2-1, with 9 positions matching TRBD2. The CDR3 has 18 amino acids. Germline trimming cut 0 bases from V and 4 bases from J; bases unmatched to any gene: 10. Germline V gives CDR1 LGHNA, CDR2 YSLEER. The DNA for the CDR3 is TGCGCCAGCAGCCAAGATCCCCACTCTCTAGCGGGGTACAATGAGCAGTTCTTC. Translation: CASSQDPHSLAGYNEQFF.

This clonotype was seen ten or more times. The chain uses TRBV5-5 and TRBJ1-6, with 9 bases matching TRBD1. Germline V gene lookup returns CDR1 SGHKS and CDR2 YYEKEE (reference sequence). The V and J ends lost 3 bases and 7 bases, in that order; junction bases with no gene match: 11. The CDR3 totals 17 residues. For the CDR3, the DNA is TGTGCCAGCAGCTACGACGCCGGGACAGGGCGGAATTCACCCCTCCACTTT. Amino acid sequence: CASSYDAGTGRNSPLHF.

Points on this clonotype: At one end the junction does not follow the germline gene, possibly because of a read error. The chain carries TRBV20-1 and TRBJ1-4, with 8 bases that match TRBD1. Germline CDR1 and CDR2: DFQATT and SNEGSKA (reference sequence). The CDR3 extends over 11 amino acids. As DNA, the CDR3 is TGCAGTGCTGCCCCCGGGACAGGAATAAATTTT. Amino acid sequence: CSAAPGTGINF.

The rearrangement uses TRBV7-8 and TRBJ1-6; no firm D call. The V gene's germline CDR1 is SGHVS and CDR2 FQNEAQ. This CDR3 spans 13 amino acids. V lost 1 base and J 10 bases, leaving 8 bases between the germline ends. CDR3 loop: CASSLGPGSPLHF. DNA of the CDR3: TGTGCCAGCAGCTTAGGTCCGGGGTCACCCCTCCACTTT.

The genes are TRBV20-1 and TRBJ1-2; TRBD1 is a possible D gene (5 bases). The CDR3 sequence is 10 residues long. Between the trimmed V and J ends, which lost 5 bases and 6 bases, there was a span of 7 bases. Germline V lookup: CDR1 DFQATT, CDR2 SNEGSKA (reference sequence). CDR3 sequence reads: CSAGTDGYTF. The DNA of the CDR3 is TGCAGTGCTGGGACGGATGGCTACACCTTC.

The chain uses TRBV7-2 and TRBJ1-1; 7 nucleotides line up with TRBD1. Germline CDR1 is SGHTA and CDR2 is FQGNSA. V trimming: 4 bases; J trimming: 4 bases; junction bases outside the gene matches: 6. The CDR3 has 14 residues. CDR3 coding DNA: TGTGCCAGCAGCTCGACAGGGTCGAGCACTGAAGCTTTCTTT. Protein product: CASSSTGSSTEAFF. Drawing the rest from reference TRBV7-2 and TRBJ1-1, the complete variable domain is GAGVSQSPSNKVTEKGKDVELRCDPISGHTALYWYRQSLGQGLEFLIYFQGNSAPDKSGLPSDRFSAERTGGSVSTLTIQRTQQEDSAVYLCASSSTGSSTEAFFGQGTRLTVV.

The chain uses TRBV6-6 and TRBJ1-1; possible D gene TRBD1, 5 bases. Trimming cost V 4 bases and J 4 bases, with 19 bases left between them. Germline V gene data show CDR1 as MNHNY and CDR2 as SVGAGI (reference sequence). The CDR3 has 16 residues. Here the CDR3 DNA reads TGTGCCAGCAGTTCCACCGGCTGGAGGGGCGGCACTGAAGCTTTCTTT. Its translation is CASSSTGWRGGTEAFF.

This clonotype was recorded once. A junction end diverges from the germline sequence, so it may reflect a read error. The chain uses TRBV4-1 and TRBJ2-1, with 9 positions matching TRBD1. The CDR3 sequence is 20 residues long. Germline V CDR1 and CDR2: MGHRA, YSYEKL. The CDR3 region is CASSQEGGQGMSSSYSEQFF. The CDR3 nucleotides read TGCGCCAGCAGCCAAGAAGGCGGACAGGGGATGTCGAGCTCCTACAGTGAGCAGTTCTTC.

With respect to this clonotype: Possible read error: a much larger clone is one base away. This chain joins TRBV10-3 and TRBJ2-7, with unresolved D. Germline lookup yields CDR1 ENHRY and CDR2 SYGVKD. Trimming took 5 bases from V and 0 from J, leaving 23 bases between them. This CDR3 is built from 18 residues. CDR3 in DNA: TGTGCCATCAGTTCCAAGGCCACAAAAGGGCGCAACTCCTACGAGCAGTACTTC. Its translation is CAISSKATKGRNSYEQYF.

Notes on this clonotype: Likely a read error: the CDR3 ends without its conserved phenylalanine or tryptophan. This chain uses TRBV27 with TRBJ2-5, with TRBD2 identical over 15 bases. The junction had 4 bases not matched to a gene; V was cut back by 6 bases and J by 5 bases. The CDR3 covers 15 residues. Germline CDR1 reads MNHEY; CDR2 reads SMNVEV (reference sequence). CDR3 region: CASRGLAGGMETQYL. Written as DNA, the CDR3 is TGTGCCAGCAGGGGACTAGCGGGGGGCATGGAGACCCAGTACCTC.

This clonotype has a single count. V and J are TRBV9 and TRBJ1-6; 8 positions agree with TRBD1. J lost 9 bases, V lost 3 bases, and 8 bases had no gene match. The length of the CDR3 is 15 residues. Germline loops: CDR1 SGDLS, CDR2 YYNGEE. The CDR3 protein is CASSERDRGGSPLHF. CDR3 sequence (DNA): TGTGCCAGCAGCGAGAGAGACAGGGGCGGTTCACCCCTCCACTTT.

V usage is TRBV7-2 and J usage is TRBJ2-7; no clear D gene. The germline V gene has CDR1 SGHTA and CDR2 FQGNSA. CDR3 length equals 15 residues. Trimming shortened V by 5 bases and J by 2 bases, and 16 bases separated the two germline ends. The CDR3 region is CASSRPDLTTYEQYF. The CDR3 region has the DNA TGTGCCAGCAGCCGACCCGACTTAACGACCTACGAGCAGTACTTC. Complete variable domain (other parts from reference TRBV7-2 and TRBJ2-7): GAGVSQSPSNKVTEKGKDVELRCDPISGHTALYWYRQSLGQGLEFLIYFQGNSAPDKSGLPSDRFSAERTGGSVSTLTIQRTQQEDSAVYLCASSRPDLTTYEQYFGPGTRLTVT.

The chain couples TRBV20-1 to TRBJ1-2; the D is unclear. The CDR3 runs 15 residues. Per germline, CDR1 DFQATT and CDR2 SNEGSKA (reference sequence). The V and J ends lost 1 base and 4 bases respectively, with 16 bases between them. CDR3 sequence reads: CSARGTSGEFYGYTF. In DNA, the CDR3 is TGCAGTGCTAGAGGCACAAGTGGGGAATTCTATGGCTACACCTTC.

There are many counts of this clonotype. This chain connects TRBV6-5 to TRBJ2-2; 7 bases are a match to TRBD1. Germline CDR1 reads MNHEY; CDR2 reads SVGAGI. The CDR3 is 17 residues long. V dropped 2 bases and J dropped 2; count of bases not matched to a gene: 8. The CDR3 loop is CASSYGPGQINTGELFF. CDR3 DNA sequence: TGTGCCAGCAGTTACGGACCGGGACAGATTAACACCGGGGAGCTGTTTTTT.

CDR3 protein: CAISRHDNSPLHF. The DNA of the CDR3 is TGTGCCATTTCACGACACGATAATTCACCCCTCCACTTT. The rearrangement joins TRBV10-3 to TRBJ1-6; D is undetermined. This CDR3 has 13 residues. Germline V CDR1 and CDR2: ENHRY, SYGVKD. Trimming shortened V by 9 bases and J by 5 bases, and 11 bases separated the two germline ends.

The V call is TRBV20-1, the J call TRBJ2-5, with 7 bases matching TRBD1. CDR3 length: 14 amino acids. V gave up 5 bases and J gave up 4 bases; unmatched junction bases: 10. Germline V gene data show CDR1 as DFQATT and CDR2 as SNEGSKA (reference sequence). CDR3 nucleotide sequence: TGCAGTGCTGACCATCTTGGACAGGTAGAGACCCAGTACTTC. Protein: CSADHLGQVETQYF.

This rearrangement joins TRBV12-3 or TRBV12-4 to TRBJ2-7; D perhaps matches TRBD2 (5 bases). This CDR3 region has 17 residues. Trimming cost V 1 base and J 6 bases, with 22 bases left between them. CDR3 coding DNA: TGTGCCAGCAGTTTAGGAGCGGCCAGCTACATCTACTGCGAGCAGTACTTC. Its translation: CASSLGAASYIYCEQYF.

As to this clonotype: A much larger clone lies a single base off, so this may be a read error. The V call is TRBV10-3, the J call TRBJ1-2; the D is unclear. The V end lost 5 bases, the J end lost 4 bases, and 11 bases lay between the germline ends. The CDR3 has 13 amino acids. Germline CDR1 ENHRY, CDR2 SYGVKD. The CDR3 DNA follows: TGTGCCATCAGTCCGTGGATCCGCTATGGCTACACCTTC. This sequence encodes CAISPWIRYGYTF.

This clonotype appeared a few times. This rearrangement joins TRBV25-1 to TRBJ2-3; 8 bases line up with TRBD1. After removal of 9 bases from V and 2 bases from J, the junction contained 7 bases not matched to a gene. The germline V gene encodes CDR1 MGHDK and CDR2 SYGVNS. This CDR3 comprises 14 residues. The CDR3 nucleotides are TGTGCCAGTTCCGGGACAGGTATCACAGATACGCAGTATTTT. Translated, it gives CASSGTGITDTQYF. Filled out from reference TRBV25-1 and TRBJ2-3, the complete variable domain reads EADIYQTPRYLVIGTGKKITLECSQTMGHDKMYWYQQDPGMELHLIHYSYGVNSTEKGDLSSESTVSRIRTEHFPLTLESARPSHTSQYLCASSGTGITDTQYFGPGTRLTVL.

For this clonotype: Germline and junction disagree at one end, which may indicate a read error. The chain joins TRBV24-1 to TRBJ2-3, with D tentatively TRBD2 (5 bases). Germline V gene lookup returns CDR1 KGHDR and CDR2 SFDVKD. CDR3 length: 11 amino acids. CDR3 sequence reads: CATSDRTKRHF. The CDR3 coding sequence is TGTGCCACCAGTGACCGTACGAAGCGGCATTTT.

With regard to this clonotype: The junction shows a germline mismatch at one end, possibly a read error. The chain uses TRBV20-1 and TRBJ2-5; tentatively, D is TRBD1 (7 bases). This CDR3 is 13 amino acids long. Germline V lookup: CDR1 DFQATT, CDR2 SNEGSKA (reference sequence). As DNA, the CDR3 is TGCAGCGCTAGGGGGGACAGCCAGAAGACCCAGCACTTC. Its translation: CSARGDSQKTQHF.

This clonotype occurred once. The chain carries TRBV7-9 and TRBJ1-2, with a tentative D call TRBD1 (6 bases). V was cut by 7 bases and J by 6 bases, with 21 bases left in between. CDR1 is SEHNR and CDR2 is FQNEAQ in the germline V gene (reference sequence). CDR3 length: 15 amino acids. The CDR3 spells CASTSPEQGFDGYTF. The CDR3 bases are TGTGCCAGCACCTCTCCGGAACAGGGTTTCGATGGCTACACCTTC.

This clonotype was seen a single time. The CDR3 nucleotides read TGTGCCAGCAGTCCCCAGGGGTTCGAAAAACTGTTTTTT. Translating gives CASSPQGFEKLFF. J is TRBJ1-4 and V is TRBV12-3 or TRBV12-4; maybe TRBD1 (6 bases). This CDR3 has 13 residues. V lost 5 bases, J lost 8 bases, and 12 bases lay in between.

The rearrangement links TRBV15 to TRBJ1-5, with D perhaps TRBD1 (6 bases). Trimming cost V 1 base and J 3 bases, with 10 bases left between them. The CDR3 runs 15 residues. Germline V lookup: CDR1 LNHNV, CDR2 YYDKDF (reference sequence). The CDR3: CATSRGTGNNQPQHF. Written as DNA, the CDR3 is TGTGCCACCAGCAGAGGAACAGGGAACAATCAGCCCCAGCATTTT.